What follows are 28 T cell receptor beta chains derived from one specimen sequenced in a study of blood T cell repertoires in COVID-19. Generated by immunoSEQ multiplex PCR, the TCRdb table keeps only in-frame clones and is missing some. The profile shows approximately 170,000 clones, under 85% of them singletons. Sequencing input: peripheral blood. Source of these receptors: a man aged 65 to 79 who had recovered from COVID-19.

The gene calls are TRBV5-6 and TRBJ1-3, with D possibly TRBD1 on 6 matching bases. The CDR3 totals 15 residues. Trimming pared 4 bases from V and 4 bases from J, leaving 15 bases between. The germline CDR1 and CDR2 sequences are SGHDT and YYEEEE. This CDR3 is CASSTFGQSGNTIYF. CDR3 in DNA: TGTGCCAGCAGCACCTTCGGACAGTCGGGAAACACCATATATTTT. The whole variable domain, remainder taken from reference TRBV5-6 and TRBJ1-3, is DAGVTQSPTHLIKTRGQQVTLRCSPKSGHDTVSWYQQALGQGPQFIFQYYEEEERQRGNFPDRFSGHQFPNYSSELNVNALLLGDSALYLCASSTFGQSGNTIYFGEGSWLTVV.

V and J are TRBV7-9 and TRBJ1-1, with 8 bases that match TRBD1. The CDR3 totals 15 residues. Per germline, CDR1 SEHNR and CDR2 FQNEAQ (reference sequence). The V segment lost 5 bases and the J segment 4 bases; nucleotides outside the gene matches: 9. CDR3 loop: CASSVTGGSVTEAFF. The CDR3 coding sequence is TGTGCCAGCAGCGTTACAGGGGGATCGGTCACTGAAGCTTTCTTT.

The CDR3 loop reads CASSPPGAHGSYTF. In nucleotides, the CDR3 is TGTGCCAGCTCACCACCGGGGGCCCACGGTAGCTACACCTTC. This sequence joins TRBV18 and TRBJ1-2; D perhaps matches TRBD1 (6 bases). The germline V and J ends were trimmed by 0 bases and 9 bases, with 14 bases remaining between them. Germline CDR1 KGHSH, CDR2 LQKENI. The CDR3 is 14 amino acids.

This rearrangement joins TRBV28 to TRBJ2-1; 8 bases agree with TRBD2. The CDR3 has 14 residues. Germline V gives CDR1 MDHEN, CDR2 SYDVKM. The J segment lost 11 bases and the V segment lost 8 bases, leaving 14 bases of the junction unmatched. CDR3 in amino acids: CASAGWREDRKQFF. DNA for the CDR3: TGTGCCAGCGCCGGATGGCGGGAGGATCGAAAGCAGTTCTTC.

V and J are TRBV27 and TRBJ2-7; the match to TRBD1 covers 7 bases. Germline V CDR1 and CDR2: MNHEY, SMNVEV (reference sequence). The V and J ends lost 5 bases and 7 bases, in that order; junction bases with no gene match: 8. The CDR3 is 13 residues long. In DNA, the CDR3 is TGTGCCAGCAGTACCCGACAGGGTTGGGAGCAGTACTTC. Protein: CASSTRQGWEQYF.

The genes are TRBV5-4 and TRBJ1-6; a possible D gene is TRBD1 (5 bases). This CDR3 is 14 amino acids long. Germline V gene lookup returns CDR1 SGHNT and CDR2 YYREEE (reference sequence). The V end lost 4 bases, the J end lost 10 bases, and 15 bases lay between the germline ends. The CDR3 reads CASSRTGGVSPLHF. In DNA, the CDR3 is TGTGCCAGCAGCCGGACTGGAGGGGTATCACCCCTCCACTTT.

The V call is TRBV29-1, the J call TRBJ2-2; tentatively, D is TRBD2 (7 bases). Per the germline V gene, CDR1 is SQVTM and CDR2 is ANQGSEA. The CDR3 has 15 amino acids. V dropped 5 bases and J dropped 0 bases, with 13 bases sitting between them. The CDR3 here is CSVLRGAANTGELFF. CDR3 coding DNA: TGCAGCGTTCTCCGGGGGGCCGCGAACACCGGGGAGCTGTTTTTT.

The V and J genes are TRBV10-3 and TRBJ1-1, with no clear D. The CDR3 sequence is 16 residues long. Germline V gene sequence: CDR1 ENHRY, CDR2 SYGVKD. Trimming took off 8 bases at V and 0 bases at J, with 19 bases between the two ends. DNA for the CDR3: TGTGCCATCGGAGGAGAAGGGCGGACTATGAACACTGAAGCTTTCTTT. As protein: CAIGGEGRTMNTEAFF.

The chain is built from TRBV19 and TRBJ1-2; D gene uncertain. Germline values: CDR1 LNHDA, CDR2 SQIVND (reference sequence). V lost 6 bases and J 2 bases, leaving 10 bases between the germline ends. This CDR3 is built from 13 residues. The CDR3 protein is CASRVDLNYGYTF. The DNA for the CDR3 is TGTGCCAGTAGGGTCGACTTAAACTATGGCTACACCTTC.

In DNA form, the CDR3 reads TGTGCCAGCTCCCTGGACAGGGTCTACGAGCAGTACTTC. Translated: CASSLDRVYEQYF. The V and J genes are TRBV18 and TRBJ2-7; TRBD1 agrees at 8 bases. This CDR3 region has 13 residues. Unmatched junction bases numbered 4, after V lost 6 bases and J lost 3 bases. Germline CDR1 reads KGHSH; CDR2 reads LQKENI. Drawing the rest from reference TRBV18 and TRBJ2-7, the complete variable domain is NAGVMQNPRHLVRRRGQEARLRCSPMKGHSHVYWYRQLPEEGLKFMVYLQKENIIDESGMPKERFSAEFPKEGPSILRIQQVVRGDSAAYFCASSLDRVYEQYFGPGTRLTVT.

The chain carries TRBV9 and TRBJ2-1, with D possibly being TRBD1 (6 bases). V dropped 1 base and J dropped 6 bases, with 14 bases sitting between them. CDR3 length: 15 amino acids. Germline CDR1 SGDLS, CDR2 YYNGEE. DNA of the CDR3: TGTGCCAGCAGCGTATTACAGGGAGATGGCAATGAGCAGTTCTTC. Translating gives CASSVLQGDGNEQFF.

The V call is TRBV2, the J call TRBJ2-3; 9 bases are shared with TRBD2. V shed 6 bases, J shed 1 base, and the junction held 2 bases outside the gene matches. The CDR3 totals 14 residues. The germline V gene encodes CDR1 SNHLY and CDR2 FYNNEI. The CDR3 DNA reads as TGTGCCAGCAGCCGGACTAGCGGCACAGATACGCAGTATTTT. Amino acids: CASSRTSGTDTQYF.

In this sample, this clone turned up once. The V gene is TRBV5-5, the J gene TRBJ2-2, with 10 bases identical to TRBD2. This CDR3 comprises 15 residues. V shed 2 bases and J 4 bases; nucleotides not matched to a gene: 2. CDR1 and CDR2 (germline): SGHKS, YYEKEE (reference sequence). The CDR3 DNA sequence: TGTGCCAGCAGCTTAGCGGGAGGGGGCACCGGGGAGCTGTTTTTT. The encoded protein is CASSLAGGGTGELFF.

The chain has TRBV13 and TRBJ2-7; weak D call: TRBD1 (5 bases). V was pared by 3 bases and J by 2 bases, with 11 bases between. Germline V gene lookup returns CDR1 PRHDT and CDR2 FYEKMQ (reference sequence). The CDR3 covers 14 residues. The CDR3 is CASSFVGAAYEQYF. CDR3 in DNA: TGTGCCAGCAGCTTCGTAGGGGCTGCCTACGAGCAGTACTTC.

The V call is TRBV5-8, the J call TRBJ1-5; a possible D gene is TRBD1 (6 bases). Germline V CDR1 and CDR2: SGHTS, YDEGEE. Trimming took off 3 bases at V and 0 bases at J, with 19 bases between the two ends. This CDR3 has 18 amino acids. Here the CDR3 reads CASSSGQTGHYSNQPQHF. The CDR3 DNA follows: TGTGCCAGCAGCTCCGGACAAACGGGACACTATAGCAATCAGCCCCAGCATTTT.

The CDR3 coding sequence is TGTGCCAGCAGCTTACCGGGACTAGCGGGCTGGGAGCAGTACTTC. Its protein product is CASSLPGLAGWEQYF. The chain combines TRBV5-6 with TRBJ2-7; 12 nucleotides agree with TRBD2. Germline CDR1 and CDR2: SGHDT and YYEEEE. The J segment lost 7 bases and the V segment lost 2 bases, leaving 7 bases of the junction unmatched. The CDR3 sequence is 15 residues long. Full variable domain (remainder filled in from reference TRBV5-6 and TRBJ2-7): DAGVTQSPTHLIKTRGQQVTLRCSPKSGHDTVSWYQQALGQGPQFIFQYYEEEERQRGNFPDRFSGHQFPNYSSELNVNALLLGDSALYLCASSLPGLAGWEQYFGPGTRLTVT.

This chain links TRBV5-4 with TRBJ2-7, with TRBD1 as a possible D gene (6 bases). V was trimmed by 4 bases and J by 0 bases, leaving 14 bases between them. CDR3 length equals 15 residues. Germline values: CDR1 SGHNT, CDR2 YYREEE (reference sequence). Here the CDR3 reads CASSKVGGLSYEQYF. The CDR3 region has the DNA TGTGCCAGCAGCAAGGTAGGGGGTCTCTCCTACGAGCAGTACTTC.

The chain has TRBV18 and TRBJ1-2; D is undetermined. This CDR3 has 14 amino acids. Germline CDR1 reads KGHSH; CDR2 reads LQKENI. V shed 0 bases and J shed 4 bases, with 9 bases lying between them. The CDR3 coding sequence is TGTGCCAGCTCACCACCCACAGCCTCCTATGGCTACACCTTC. Translated: CASSPPTASYGYTF.

The CDR3 DNA sequence: TGTGCCAGCAGTTACGGATTCGGGGGACGGGAGACCCAGTACTTC. Amino acids: CASSYGFGGRETQYF. This rearrangement joins TRBV6-5 to TRBJ2-5; possibly TRBD2 for D (6 bases). Germline CDR1 is MNHEY and CDR2 is SVGAGI. Trimming shortened V by 2 bases and J by 5 bases, and 15 bases separated the two germline ends. This CDR3 has 15 residues.

V is TRBV29-1 and J is TRBJ2-3; D may be TRBD1 (6 bases). CDR1 and CDR2 from the germline V gene are SQVTM and ANQGSEA. V lost 3 bases, J lost 0 bases, and 10 bases lay in between. The CDR3 runs to 14 residues. The CDR3 DNA follows: TGCAGCGTTGAGATGGGGGCAAGCACAGATACGCAGTATTTT. As protein: CSVEMGASTDTQYF.

This clone was observed a single time. The rearrangement joins TRBV25-1 to TRBJ1-5; D not resolved. The V gene lost 4 bases and the J gene lost 6 bases, with 13 bases spanning the gap. The CDR3 extends over 14 amino acids. Germline CDR1 is MGHDK and CDR2 is SYGVNS. CDR3 residues: CASSGGETVQPQHF. CDR3 nucleotide sequence: TGTGCCAGCAGTGGGGGAGAGACGGTTCAGCCCCAGCATTTT.

The chain links TRBV7-9 to TRBJ2-1; 10 nucleotides align to TRBD2. Germline trimming cut 4 bases from V and 5 bases from J; bases unmatched to any gene: 5. CDR3 length: 15 residues. The germline gives CDR1 SEHNR, CDR2 FQNEAQ (reference sequence). The CDR3 DNA reads as TGTGCCAGCAGCTCTCTGACTAGCGGGCACAATGAGCAGTTCTTC. The encoded protein is CASSSLTSGHNEQFF.

The chain has TRBV6-2 or TRBV6-3 and TRBJ1-1; 9 bases match TRBD1. CDR3 size: 18 residues. Unmatched junction bases numbered 13, after V lost 5 bases and J lost 0 bases. Germline V CDR1 and CDR2: MNHEY, SVGEGT. CDR3 nucleotide sequence: TGTGCCAGCAGTACGCCCGGGACAGGGTCCCCTATGAACACTGAAGCTTTCTTT. Translating it yields CASSTPGTGSPMNTEAFF.

This rearrangement joins TRBV5-1 to TRBJ1-3, with 7 bases matching TRBD1. Losses at the gene ends were 5 bases for V and 2 bases for J; bases not matched to a gene: 7. The CDR3 runs 15 residues. Germline values: CDR1 SGHRS, CDR2 YFSETQ. The CDR3 DNA follows: TGCGCCAGCAGGCCGCGACAGGGCCCTGGAAACACCATATATTTT. As protein: CASRPRQGPGNTIYF.

The V gene is TRBV14, the J gene TRBJ2-3; D unresolved. V gave up 1 base and J gave up 0 bases, with 17 bases separating them. CDR3 length: 18 residues. Germline values: CDR1 SGHDN, CDR2 FVKESK. The CDR3 DNA reads as TGTGCCAGCAGCCAAGCGTTCATACGGGTTTCTAGCACAGATACGCAGTATTTT. It encodes CASSQAFIRVSSTDTQYF.

This chain connects TRBV7-8 to TRBJ2-1, with TRBD2 matching over 10 bases. The V and J ends lost 5 bases and 6 bases, in that order; junction bases with no gene match: 4. The CDR3 sequence is 14 residues long. Germline values: CDR1 SGHVS, CDR2 FQNEAQ. CDR3 nucleotide sequence: TGTGCCAGCAGCCTCCGGACTAGCGGCAATGAGCAGTTCTTC. Amino acids: CASSLRTSGNEQFF.

The chain carries TRBV28 and TRBJ1-2; D possibly corresponds to TRBD1 (5 bases). The germline V gene has CDR1 MDHEN and CDR2 SYDVKM. This CDR3 is 12 amino acids long. Trimming took off 7 bases at V and 7 bases at J, with 13 bases between the two ends. The CDR3 loop reads CASTPGRGGYTF. In nucleotides, the CDR3 is TGTGCCAGCACCCCGGGGAGGGGTGGCTACACCTTC.

The chain combines TRBV5-6 with TRBJ2-5, with D possibly TRBD2 on 7 matching bases. Deletions cut 4 bases from V and 5 bases from J, with 18 bases between. The germline V gene encodes CDR1 SGHDT and CDR2 YYEEEE. This CDR3 region has 15 residues. CDR3 in DNA: TGTGCCAGCAGCCCCCTAGGGGGGGGGATCGAGACCCAGTACTTC. Translating it yields CASSPLGGGIETQYF.